These 8 T cell receptor beta chains originate from one sample sequenced in a study of cytomegalovirus exposure and HLA in healthy donors. This PCR relied on a set of 60 Vbeta primers and 13 Jbeta primers. The repertoire was sequenced with immunoSEQ multiplex PCR; TCRdb's copy has only in-frame clones and lacks some. The data contain just over 95,000 clones, 65% to 80% of them singletons. Sequenced input: PBMCs. The receptors originated from a human donor in good health.

The genes are TRBV2 and TRBJ2-1; 7 bases are a match to TRBD1. From germline, CDR1 is SNHLY and CDR2 FYNNEI. V shed 6 bases and J 9 bases; nucleotides not matched to a gene: 11. The CDR3 spans 14 residues. In DNA form, the CDR3 reads TGTGCCAGCAGAGAAACAGGGGTCGGCGGTGAGCAGTTCTTC. This codes for CASRETGVGGEQFF.

CDR3 region: CASSRGTGSTYEQYF. In nucleotides, the CDR3 is TGTGCCAGCAGTAGAGGGACAGGGTCCACCTACGAGCAGTACTTC. The V call is TRBV2, the J call TRBJ2-7; TRBD1 aligns across 9 bases. This CDR3 has 15 amino acids. Germline CDR1 reads SNHLY; CDR2 reads FYNNEI. V shed 5 bases and J 2 bases; nucleotides not matched to a gene: 7.

V usage is TRBV4-2 and J usage is TRBJ2-2; 7 bases map to TRBD2. Germline values: CDR1 LGHNA, CDR2 YNFKEQ. This CDR3 has 17 residues. After removal of 6 bases from V and 1 base from J, the junction contained 11 bases not matched to a gene. CDR3 region: CASRAPLAAMNTGELFF. The CDR3 nucleotides read TGTGCCAGCAGGGCCCCCCTAGCGGCCATGAACACCGGGGAGCTGTTTTTT.

Comments on this clone: At one end, the junction sequence differs from germline, possibly due to a read error. The chain carries TRBV7-9 and TRBJ2-4, with 7 positions matching TRBD1. From germline, CDR1 is SEHNR and CDR2 FQNEAQ (reference sequence). The CDR3 contains 16 residues. CDR3 in amino acids: CSSSGQEILAKNIQYF. The CDR3 region has the DNA TGTTCCAGCAGCGGACAGGAGATTCTAGCCAAAAACATTCAGTACTTC.

This clone has just a few counts. The V and J genes are TRBV7-9 and TRBJ1-1; D not resolved. V was clipped by 5 bases and J by 5 bases, with 12 bases between them. This CDR3 region has 13 residues. CDR1 is SEHNR, CDR2 FQNEAQ, per germline (reference sequence). The CDR3 loop reads CASSTSWRTEAFF. Here the CDR3 DNA reads TGTGCCAGCAGCACCTCTTGGCGGACTGAAGCTTTCTTT.

The sample holds one count of this clone. The V call is TRBV5-1, the J call TRBJ1-1, with 10 bases lining up with TRBD1. CDR3 length: 15 amino acids. CDR1 is SGHRS and CDR2 is YFSETQ in the germline V gene. Trimming removed 3 bases from V and 6 bases from J; junction bases left unmatched: 8. The CDR3 spells CASSSGTGALPEAFF. CDR3 coding DNA: TGCGCCAGCAGCTCGGGGACAGGGGCCCTCCCTGAAGCTTTCTTT.

This chain uses TRBV7-9 with TRBJ2-6; weak D call: TRBD1 (6 bases). V was cut by 4 bases and J by 2 bases, with 15 bases left in between. The CDR3 covers 17 residues. The V gene's germline CDR1 is SEHNR and CDR2 FQNEAQ (reference sequence). CDR3 DNA: TGTGCCAGCAGCTCCGAAAAATACAGGGCTGGGGCCAACGTCCTGACTTTC. It yields the protein CASSSEKYRAGANVLTF.

This clone was counted once. The chain employs TRBV2 and TRBJ2-3; maybe TRBD2 (6 bases). The germline CDR1 and CDR2 sequences are SNHLY and FYNNEI. The CDR3 sequence is 13 residues long. V was shortened by 11 bases and J by 0 bases, with 12 bases between the two germline ends. In DNA form, the CDR3 reads TGTGCCGGAACCGGGACTAGCACAGATACGCAGTATTTT. Translating gives CAGTGTSTDTQYF.